This T cell receptor beta chain stems from a study of radiation and T cells in renal cell carcinoma. About the research overall: Nephrectomy followed 15 Gy stereotactic body radiation by 4 weeks.

Time point described: baseline pretreatment blood. The sample's treatment: 15 Gy SBRT to primary tumor, nephrectomy 4 weeks later. The tumor was a clear cell renal cell carcinoma. Repertoires were generated with immunoSEQ multiplex PCR, while TCRdb's copy carries only in-frame clones and drops some. The table includes about 150,000 clones, about 88% detected once. The V gene end was trimmed by 5 bases and the J gene end by 2 bases; junction bases not matched to a gene: 7. The germline gives CDR1 LNHDA, CDR2 SQIVND (reference sequence). There are 15 residues in the CDR3. Sequencing used blood, obtained from a patient whose treatment included radiotherapy and nephrectomy. The clonotype comes from a woman in her 70s with renal cell carcinoma. The chain couples TRBV19 to TRBJ2-5; 8 nucleotides line up with TRBD1. The chain's CDR3 is CASSLRTGRQETQYF. For the CDR3, the DNA is TGTGCCAGTAGTCTAAGGACAGGGCGACAAGAGACCCAGTACTTC.